This is a list of T cell receptor beta chains from one sample in a study of cytomegalovirus exposure and HLA in healthy donors. Profiling relied on immunoSEQ multiplex PCR, and the TCRdb table lists in-frame clones only, not all of them. The sample includes about 160,000 clones, around 81% seen only once; the top ten take approximately 1%. Sequencing input: PBMCs. Source of these receptors: a woman between 40 and 55 years old in good health and CMV-seronegative. Both conserved end residues are part of each CDR3. D genes are given only for firm matches. Only some rows state a clone size, as once, few, many or a class for expanded clones.

V gene	clone size	J gene	D gene	CDR3 DNA	CDR3 protein
TRBV5-8	once	TRBJ2-3	TRBD2	TGTGCCAGCAGCTTGCCTGGACGGGAGGGAACAGATACGCAGTATTTT	CASSLPGREGTDTQYF
TRBV29-1	-	TRBJ2-3	TRBD2	TGCAGCGTTGGACTAGCGGGAGTCACAGATACGCAGTATTTT	CSVGLAGVTDTQYF
TRBV30	-	TRBJ1-1	-	TGTGCCTGGACGACAGACTCTAACACTGAAGCTTTCTTT	CAWTTDSNTEAFF
TRBV19	-	TRBJ2-6	-	TGTGCCAGTAGTACGGAAGGGGCAGGGTGGGCCAACGTCCTGACTTTC	CASSTEGAGWANVLTF
TRBV2	-	TRBJ2-1	-	TGTGCCAGCAGTGAAGAATCAGGTTTACTCTACAATGAGCAGTTCTTC	CASSEESGLLYNEQFF
TRBV7-3	few	TRBJ2-5	TRBD2	TGTGCCAGCAGCTTAGAAGGACCCGGGACTAGCGGGACCCAAGAGACCCAGTACTTC	CASSLEGPGTSGTQETQYF
TRBV9	few	TRBJ1-4	-	TGTGCCAGCAGCGTAGAGGCGGGGAGTTGGGGAGATGATGAAAAACTGTTTTTT	CASSVEAGSWGDDEKLFF
TRBV11-3	-	TRBJ1-1	-	TGTGCCAGCAGCTTAGTAGAAAGGAACACTGAAGCTTTCTTT	CASSLVERNTEAFF
TRBV25-1	-	TRBJ2-3	TRBD2	TGTGCCAGCAGTGAAGATCCAGCGGGAGAAACAGATACGCAGTATTTT	CASSEDPAGETDTQYF
TRBV11-2	-	TRBJ2-4	TRBD2	TGTGCCAGCAGCTTAGTGGCGGGAGGGACGGTGGCCAAAAACATTCAGTACTTC	CASSLVAGGTVAKNIQYF
TRBV6-4	medium-sized	TRBJ2-3	-	TGTGCCAGCAGTGACGGGGTCGGGGACACAGATACGCAGTATTTT	CASSDGVGDTDTQYF
TRBV11-3	-	TRBJ2-5	TRBD1	TGTGCCAGCCGGGACAGGGTTCGAGCGGAGACCCAGTACTTC	CASRDRVRAETQYF
TRBV2	-	TRBJ1-4	TRBD1	TGTGCCAGCAGTGAAGCGGGGCGACAGGGGGCTTCAACTAATGAAAAACTGTTTTTT	CASSEAGRQGASTNEKLFF
TRBV5-1	-	TRBJ2-1	-	TGCGCCAGCAGCATAGCGGCCCCGGACGATGAGCAGTTCTTC	CASSIAAPDDEQFF
TRBV30	few	TRBJ2-6	-	TGTGCCTGGAGTGTAGGCGGCCCTGGGGCCAACGTCCTGACTTTC	CAWSVGGPGANVLTF
TRBV2	once	TRBJ2-1	-	TGTGCCAGCAAGGTAGCGGCTGAGCAGTTCTTC	CASKVAAEQFF
TRBV7-3	-	TRBJ2-4	TRBD1	TGTGCCAGCAGCGTCCGACAGGGGGACATTCAGTACTTC	CASSVRQGDIQYF
TRBV13	-	TRBJ2-1	-	TGTGCCAGCAGCTCGGACAACTACAATGAGCAGTTCTTC	CASSSDNYNEQFF
TRBV14	once	TRBJ2-1	-	TGTGCCAGCAGCACTTCCGGGACACTAGAGCAGTTCTTC	CASSTSGTLEQFF
TRBV15	-	TRBJ2-3	TRBD1	TGTGCCACCAGCAGAGATGTAAAAGGGGGCGGGAGCACAGATACGCAGTATTTT	CATSRDVKGGGSTDTQYF
TRBV14	-	TRBJ1-1	TRBD1	TGTGCCAGCAGCCAAGTTCGGGGACAGGAAGCTTTCTTT	CASSQVRGQEAFF
TRBV5-1	-	TRBJ2-7	TRBD2	TGCGCCAGCAGCTCCCAACTAGCGGGAGGGACCTACGAGCAGTACTTC	CASSSQLAGGTYEQYF
TRBV30	-	TRBJ1-1	-	TGTGCCTGGAGTTCAGGGGACACTGAAGCTTTCTTT	CAWSSGDTEAFF
TRBV21-1	-	TRBJ1-2	-	TGTGCCAGCAGCGCCCGGGACAGCCTTAGAGTAGGGTTGGGCTACACCTTC	CASSARDSLRVGLGYTF
TRBV7-3	-	TRBJ2-7	-	TGTGCCAGCAGCTTCAACTCAGGTATCGGCGAGCAGTACTTC	CASSFNSGIGEQYF
TRBV4-1	-	TRBJ2-7	-	TGCGCCAGCAGCCAAGCCTTAGGTCGGGACTCCTACGAGCAGTACTTC	CASSQALGRDSYEQYF
TRBV7-3	-	TRBJ2-1	-	TGTGCCAGCAGCTTATCCACGACTACGACTGAGCAGTTCTTC	CASSLSTTTTEQFF
TRBV28	few	TRBJ1-2	-	TGTGCCAGCAGTTCCCGACAGAAGGGGGTCTTC	CASSSRQKGVF
TRBV5-1	-	TRBJ2-7	TRBD1	TGCGCCAGCAGCTGGACAGGGGGCACGGGAGAGCAGTACTTC	CASSWTGGTGEQYF
TRBV5-4	-	TRBJ1-1	-	TGTGCCAGCAGCCGGGGGGGACAAGACACTGAAGCTTTCTTT	CASSRGGQDTEAFF
TRBV4-1	-	TRBJ2-7	TRBD1	TGCGCCAGCAGCCACCCCGGACAGGGAGTCAACGAGCAGTACTTC	CASSHPGQGVNEQYF
TRBV6-4	-	TRBJ1-3	TRBD1	TGTGCCAGCAGTGACTCGTCCAGAGCTCTCTACAGGGGTGGAAACACCATATATTTT	CASSDSSRALYRGGNTIYF
TRBV19	-	TRBJ2-7	-	TGTGCCAGTGGGCAGGGACTCTACGAGCAGTACTTC	CASGQGLYEQYF
TRBV7-3	-	TRBJ2-3	-	TGTGCCAGCAGTCCGACTAGGGAGACAGATACGCAGTATTTT	CASSPTRETDTQYF
TRBV2	-	TRBJ2-7	TRBD2	TGTGCCAGCAGTGAGCGGATAGCGGGAGGCCCCAAGGGCGAGCAGTACTTC	CASSERIAGGPKGEQYF
TRBV7-2	-	TRBJ2-7	TRBD2	TGTGCCAGCAGCTTAGAAGCCTTAAGCGGGGCCTACGAGCAGTACTTC	CASSLEALSGAYEQYF
TRBV29-1	-	TRBJ1-2	TRBD1	TGCAGCGTTGCACCCGGGACAGGGAGTTCCGGGGGCTACACCTTC	CSVAPGTGSSGGYTF
TRBV7-9	-	TRBJ1-2	-	TGTGCCAGCAGCTTAGAAGCAGGGGAGAATGCAGGCTACACCTTC	CASSLEAGENAGYTF
TRBV2	-	TRBJ1-2	TRBD1	TGTGCCAGCAGTGCACAGGGGGGAGGCTACACCTTC	CASSAQGGGYTF
TRBV19	-	TRBJ1-2	-	TGTGCCACTCTTGTGTCGGGCTATGGCTACACCTTC	CATLVSGYGYTF
TRBV6-6	-	TRBJ2-1	-	TGTGCCAGCAGTTTGGAGCGATACTACAATGAGCAGTTCTTC	CASSLERYYNEQFF
TRBV5-4	once	TRBJ1-2	TRBD1	TGTGCCAGCAGCTTTCGGGACAGGGGGCGTGACTACACCTTC	CASSFRDRGRDYTF
TRBV19	-	TRBJ1-2	-	TGTGCCAGTAGTAATGGGGCAGCCCATGGCTATGGCTACACCTTC	CASSNGAAHGYGYTF
TRBV9	once	TRBJ2-2	TRBD2	TGTGCCAGCAGCGTAGCTGGGGCTAGCGGGATTGGGGCCGGGGAGCTGTTTTTT	CASSVAGASGIGAGELFF
TRBV28	few	TRBJ2-1	-	TGTGCCAGCAAAATCGGCGGGCCAGACAATGAGCAGTTCTTC	CASKIGGPDNEQFF
TRBV30	-	TRBJ1-4	TRBD1	TGTGCCTGGAGGAGGGACAGCCTTAATGAAAAACTGTTTTTT	CAWRRDSLNEKLFF
TRBV30	-	TRBJ1-2	TRBD1	TGTGCCTGGAGTGTCAAGGGGGCTAGGGGCTACACCTTC	CAWSVKGARGYTF
TRBV9	-	TRBJ2-5	TRBD1	TGTGCCAGCAGCGCTAGGGGGGGACAGGGAGGGGAGACCCAGTACTTC	CASSARGGQGGETQYF
TRBV9	-	TRBJ1-1	TRBD1	TGTGCCAGCAGCGTAGGGAGGTCGGGGCCCCAGGGGGAGGTGGCTGAAGCTTTCTTT	CASSVGRSGPQGEVAEAFF
TRBV30	-	TRBJ2-2	TRBD1	TGTGCCTGGAGCCGGGACAGGGTTATTATCACCGGGGAGCTGTTTTTT	CAWSRDRVIITGELFF
TRBV27	few	TRBJ1-4	TRBD1	TGTTATCCCCCGGGCAGGGGGCGCCGGCCTAATGAAAAACTGTTTTTT	CYPPGRGRRPNEKLFF
TRBV27	-	TRBJ2-3	TRBD2	TGTGCCAGCAGTTTATCCCCTAGCGGGAGGGCCCCCACAGATACGCAGTATTTT	CASSLSPSGRAPTDTQYF
TRBV5-4	-	TRBJ2-1	TRBD1	TGTGCCAGCAGCCCGGGACAGGGGGCTGTCCATGAGCAGTTCTTC	CASSPGQGAVHEQFF
TRBV6-4	-	TRBJ2-2	-	TGTGCCAGCGCCCCCGGGGGTAGCGGATACACCGGGGAGCTGTTTTTT	CASAPGGSGYTGELFF
TRBV9	-	TRBJ2-1	TRBD2	TGTGCCAGCAGCGCAAGCGGGAGCCCCTACAATGAGCAGTTCTTC	CASSASGSPYNEQFF
TRBV13	once	TRBJ2-2	-	TGTGCCAGCAGCTTAGGGGCCAGCGTAGCCGGGGAGCTGTTTTTT	CASSLGASVAGELFF